Following are 27 T cell receptor beta chains from one sample sequenced in a study of T cell repertoires in cytomegalovirus infection. Using its own MiXCR run on the reads, TCRdb lists one record per CDR3 protein. The sample records approximately 910,000 distinct CDR3 sequences, more than 25% being singletons. These receptors have no known antigen. The starting material was cultured CD8+ T cells from PBMCs, obtained from culture after CMV antigen stimulation. These receptors were obtained from a human donor in good health (CMV status not recorded). Some clones in this sample may be carry-over from other donors' samples.

The V and J genes are TRBV10-3 and TRBJ2-7, with D possibly being TRBD1 or TRBD2 (7 bases each). V gave up 10 bases and J gave up 3 bases, with 22 bases separating them. CDR3 length: 15 amino acids. CDR1 is ENHRY and CDR2 is SYGVKD in the germline V gene. Here the CDR3 DNA reads TGTGCCACGGGTTCAGGGGGGGCCCCCCTCTACGAGCAGTACGTC. Residues: CATGSGGAPLYEQYV.

This rearrangement joins TRBV7-9 to TRBJ2-7; 11 bases line up with TRBD2. Germline values: CDR1 SEHNR, CDR2 FQNEAQ (reference sequence). The junction had 7 bases not matched to a gene; V was cut back by 11 bases and J by 4 bases. This CDR3 has 13 amino acids. CDR3: CALGTSGRYEQYF. The CDR3 nucleotides read TGTGCCCTTGGAACTAGCGGGAGATACGAGCAGTACTTC.

V usage is TRBV28 and J usage is TRBJ2-3; possible D gene TRBD2, 6 bases. Trimming stripped 7 bases from V and 3 bases from J, with 23 bases between. The CDR3 loop spans 17 amino acids. The germline V gene encodes CDR1 MDHEN and CDR2 SYDVKM. This CDR3 reads CASTAGEAGFGTDTQYF. Written as DNA, the CDR3 is TGTGCCAGCACCGCCGGGGAGGCAGGCTTTGGGACAGATACGCAGTATTTT.

This clonotype has just a few counts. This CDR3 is CASSIERQGTEFLKSSYNEQFF. DNA for the CDR3: TGTGCCAGTAGTATAGAAAGGCAAGGGACAGAATTCCTTAAGAGCTCCTACAATGAGCAGTTCTTC. The chain uses TRBV19 and TRBJ2-1, with TRBD1 matching over 7 bases. CDR3 length: 22 residues. Germline CDR1 and CDR2: LNHDA and SQIVND (reference sequence). The junction had 20 bases not matched to a gene; V was cut back by 0 bases and J by 0 bases.

The chain uses TRBV4-1 and TRBJ1-3; 11 bases map to TRBD1. V was pared by 4 bases and J by 0 bases, with 11 bases of the junction left unmatched. Looked up from germline, CDR1 is MGHRA and CDR2 is YSYEKL. This CDR3 contains 19 residues. In DNA form, the CDR3 reads TGCGCCAGCAGCCTGAGAGGGGCGGACAGGGGGCTCTCTGGAAACACCATATATTTT. Translated, it gives CASSLRGADRGLSGNTIYF.

This rearrangement joins TRBV11-2 to TRBJ2-5; 8 nucleotides match TRBD2. This CDR3 is built from 16 residues. J gave up 4 bases and V 5 bases, and 12 bases lay outside the gene matches. From germline, CDR1 is SGHAT and CDR2 FQNNGV. The CDR3 DNA is TGTGCCAGCAGCCCCCCGGGACTAGGAATAGGAGAGACCCAGTACTTC. It specifies CASSPPGLGIGETQYF.

The rearrangement links TRBV20-1 to TRBJ2-1; 8 bases align to TRBD2. Germline-derived CDR1 and CDR2 are DFQATT and SNEGSKA (reference sequence). The length of the CDR3 is 14 residues. The V and J ends lost 3 bases and 3 bases, in that order; junction bases with no gene match: 4. CDR3 region: CSARSGTSYNEQFF. The CDR3 DNA sequence: TGCAGTGCTAGGTCCGGGACTAGCTACAATGAGCAGTTCTTC.

CDR3 in amino acids: CASSQVGGGDEKLFF. CDR3 DNA sequence: TGCGCCAGCAGCCAAGTTGGAGGGGGCGATGAAAAACTGTTTTTT. The rearrangement links TRBV4-1 to TRBJ1-4; 7 nucleotides match TRBD1. This CDR3 spans 15 amino acids. Germline lookup yields CDR1 MGHRA and CDR2 YSYEKL. V trimming: 1 base; J trimming: 6 bases; junction bases outside the gene matches: 5.

This clonotype was counted a few times. The chain joins TRBV12-3 or TRBV12-4 to TRBJ1-2; TRBD1 aligns across 7 bases. The CDR3 totals 13 residues. V was pared by 5 bases and J by 5 bases, with 5 bases of the junction left unmatched. The CDR3 nucleotides are TGTGCCAGCAGTACACCGACAGGGTATGGCTACACCTTC. Translation: CASSTPTGYGYTF.

The sample holds a few counts of this clonotype. This chain links TRBV6-1 with TRBJ2-4, with 10 positions matching TRBD2. The CDR3 extends over 17 amino acids. V lost 6 bases and J lost 7; bases outside the gene matches: 15. CDR1 and CDR2 from the germline V gene are MNHNS and SASEGT. The chain's CDR3 is CASSPVLAGAPRNIQYF. In nucleotides, the CDR3 is TGTGCCAGCAGCCCCGTCCTAGCGGGGGCTCCCCGGAACATTCAGTACTTC.

The sample holds many counts of this clonotype. The rearrangement links TRBV11-2 to TRBJ2-1; perhaps TRBD1 as D (6 bases). The CDR3 is 15 residues long. V was pared by 4 bases and J by 6 bases, with 16 bases between. The germline CDR1 and CDR2 sequences are SGHAT and FQNNGV. The CDR3 coding sequence is TGTGCCAGCAGCTACGGTCTCTTGGGGGCCAATGAGCAGTTCTTC. Amino acid sequence: CASSYGLLGANEQFF.

J is TRBJ2-2 and V is TRBV6-5; 10 bases are a match to TRBD2. The CDR3 runs 18 residues. The junction had 6 bases not matched to a gene; V was cut back by 2 bases and J by 0 bases. Germline CDR1 MNHEY, CDR2 SVGAGI. DNA of the CDR3: TGTGCCAGCAGTTACGGGCTAGCGGGGGACTCGAACACCGGGGAGCTGTTTTTT. Translated, it gives CASSYGLAGDSNTGELFF.

This chain joins TRBV13 and TRBJ1-1; the D is unclear. CDR1 and CDR2 from the germline V gene are PRHDT and FYEKMQ (reference sequence). The V and J ends lost 5 bases and 4 bases respectively, with 8 bases between them. The CDR3 covers 12 residues. DNA of the CDR3: TGTGCCAGCAGCACTCTTAGCACTGAAGCTTTCTTT. Encoded protein: CASSTLSTEAFF.

This clonotype was seen at least ten times. The chain is built from TRBV12-3 or TRBV12-4 and TRBJ2-2; unclear D gene. This CDR3 is 12 amino acids long. V gave up 3 bases and J gave up 10 bases, with 9 bases separating them. Here the CDR3 reads CASSFPGLELFF. The CDR3 DNA reads as TGTGCCAGCAGTTTTCCCGGGCTGGAGCTGTTTTTT.

The chain uses TRBV19 and TRBJ1-5; possibly TRBD1 for D (6 bases). Germline-derived CDR1 and CDR2 are LNHDA and SQIVND (reference sequence). This CDR3 spans 15 amino acids. Trimming pared 7 bases from V and 4 bases from J, leaving 17 bases between. The CDR3, as DNA: TGTGCCAGTACCAACTCTGGGGGCGGTAATCAGCCCCAGCATTTT. Translation gives CASTNSGGGNQPQHF.

V usage is TRBV11-3 and J usage is TRBJ2-1; D possibly corresponds to TRBD1 (6 bases). Germline CDR1 SGHNT, CDR2 YENEEA. The CDR3 sequence is 15 residues long. V lost 5 bases to trimming and J lost 3 bases, with 14 bases between them. The CDR3 loop reads CASSQRGGYYNEQFF. Here the CDR3 DNA reads TGTGCCAGCAGCCAGAGAGGGGGATACTACAATGAGCAGTTCTTC.

V and J are TRBV2 and TRBJ2-3; 11 bases are a match to TRBD2. The germline CDR1 and CDR2 sequences are SNHLY and FYNNEI. There are 16 residues in the CDR3. After removal of 6 bases from V and 3 bases from J, the junction contained 8 bases not matched to a gene. DNA for the CDR3: TGTGCCAGCAGACCACTAGCGGGGGATGCGACAGATACGCAGTATTTT. It specifies CASRPLAGDATDTQYF.

In this sample, this clonotype turned up many times. The chain has TRBV12-3 or TRBV12-4 and TRBJ1-6; TRBD1 is a possible D gene (5 bases). CDR3 length: 14 residues. V lost 6 bases, J lost 4 bases, and 10 bases lay in between. DNA for the CDR3: TGTGCCAGCAGCCGTGACAGTTATAATTCACCCCTCCACTTT. As protein: CASSRDSYNSPLHF.

The chain has TRBV29-1 and TRBJ1-2, with D uncertain. Trimming pared 5 bases from V and 8 bases from J, leaving 15 bases between. Germline V lookup: CDR1 SQVTM, CDR2 ANQGSEA. The CDR3 runs 12 residues. The CDR3 region has the DNA TGCAGCGTTCCTGGACGTGATAGGGGCTACACCTTC. The encoded protein is CSVPGRDRGYTF.

The gene calls are TRBV4-1 and TRBJ1-1, with D tentatively TRBD1 (6 bases). This CDR3 comprises 14 residues. Trimming stripped 2 bases from V and 6 bases from J, with 13 bases between. Germline lookup yields CDR1 MGHRA and CDR2 YSYEKL. The CDR3, as DNA: TGCGCCAGCAGCCAAAATACAGGGCTCCCTGAAGCTTTCTTT. This sequence encodes CASSQNTGLPEAFF.

Concerning this clonotype itself: The conserved closing phenylalanine or tryptophan is absent in this CDR3, likely reflecting a read error. V is TRBV27 and J is TRBJ2-2; 10 nucleotides agree with TRBD1. Germline V gene sequence: CDR1 MNHEY, CDR2 SMNVEV (reference sequence). V lost 5 bases and J lost 5; bases outside the gene matches: 5. This CDR3 contains 15 residues. CDR3 amino acids: CASSPGTGDTGELFL. The CDR3 bases are TGTGCCAGCAGTCCCGGGACAGGGGATACCGGGGAGCTGTTTCTT.

This chain joins TRBV19 and TRBJ1-5; possible D gene TRBD1, 5 bases. The CDR3 runs to 15 residues. Germline V gene sequence: CDR1 LNHDA, CDR2 SQIVND (reference sequence). Trimming removed 7 bases at V and 3 bases at J, with 16 bases between. In nucleotides, the CDR3 is TGTGCCAGTACAACAGGAGAGGGGAACAATCAGCCCCAGCATTTT. Translation: CASTTGEGNNQPQHF.

This clonotype was seen repeatedly, ten times or more. The genes are TRBV7-3 and TRBJ2-7; 8 positions agree with TRBD1. Germline V gives CDR1 SGHTA, CDR2 FQGTGA. This CDR3 region has 14 residues. Trimming at V came to 8 bases and at J to 1 base, leaving 7 bases not matched to a gene. This chain's CDR3 is CASGSDRESYEQYV. The CDR3 DNA reads as TGTGCCAGCGGGTCGGACAGGGAGTCCTACGAGCAGTACGTC.

The chain uses TRBV29-1 and TRBJ1-2; 12 bases map to TRBD1. V lost 7 bases and J lost 8; bases outside the gene matches: 11. This CDR3 region has 14 residues. Per germline, CDR1 SQVTM and CDR2 ANQGSEA. Here the CDR3 reads CSAGTGGIAQGYTF. In DNA, the CDR3 is TGCAGCGCCGGGACAGGGGGCATAGCGCAAGGCTACACCTTC.

V is TRBV6-5 and J is TRBJ2-1; maybe TRBD1 (6 bases). Germline CDR1 MNHEY, CDR2 SVGAGI. CDR3 length: 14 residues. Trimming stripped 7 bases from V and 5 bases from J, with 15 bases between. This CDR3 reads CASTQGRGNNEQFF. CDR3 in DNA: TGTGCCAGCACCCAGGGCAGGGGCAACAATGAGCAGTTCTTC.

The chain carries TRBV12-5 and TRBJ1-1; D might be TRBD1 (5 bases). The CDR3 is 14 amino acids. V lost 6 bases and J lost 2, with 13 bases in between. CDR1 and CDR2 from the germline V gene are LGHNT and FRNRAP. The CDR3 loop reads CASGLGRSNTEAFF. In nucleotides, the CDR3 is TGTGCTAGTGGGCTGGGACGGTCTAACACTGAAGCTTTCTTT.

With respect to this clonotype: The conserved phenylalanine or tryptophan is not found at the CDR3 terminus, so this likely reflects a read error. This chain uses TRBV6-8 with TRBJ1-1; tentative D call: TRBD1 (5 bases). CDR3 length: 13 residues. Trimming removed 2 bases at V and 2 bases at J, with 6 bases between. CDR1 and CDR2 from the germline V gene are MNHGY and SAAAGT. Here the CDR3 reads CASSYGGNTEAFL. Written as DNA, the CDR3 is TGTGCCAGCAGTTACGGGGGAAACACTGAAGCTTTCCTT.